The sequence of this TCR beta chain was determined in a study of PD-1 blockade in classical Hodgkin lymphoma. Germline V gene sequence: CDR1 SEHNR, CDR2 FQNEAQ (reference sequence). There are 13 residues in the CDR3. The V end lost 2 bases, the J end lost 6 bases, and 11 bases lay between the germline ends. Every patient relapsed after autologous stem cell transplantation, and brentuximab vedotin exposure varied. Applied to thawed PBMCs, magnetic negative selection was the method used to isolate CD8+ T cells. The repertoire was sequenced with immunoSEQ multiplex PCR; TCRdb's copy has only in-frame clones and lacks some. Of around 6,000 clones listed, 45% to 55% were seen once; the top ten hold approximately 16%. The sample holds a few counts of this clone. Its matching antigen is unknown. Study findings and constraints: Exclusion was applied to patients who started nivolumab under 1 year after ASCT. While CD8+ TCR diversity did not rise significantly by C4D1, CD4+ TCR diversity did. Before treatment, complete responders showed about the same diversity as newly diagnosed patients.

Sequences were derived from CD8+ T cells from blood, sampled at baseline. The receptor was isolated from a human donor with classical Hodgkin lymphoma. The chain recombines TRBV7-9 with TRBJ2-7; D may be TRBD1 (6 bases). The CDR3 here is CASSLRGFGEQYF. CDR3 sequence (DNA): TGTGCCAGCAGCTTAAGGGGGTTCGGCGAGCAGTACTTC.